These 14 T cell receptor beta chains were sequenced from one sample in a study of CD8+CD57+ T cells in acquired aplastic anemia. TCR beta VDJ combinations and CDR3 sequences were profiled from genomic DNA. One entry per CDR3 protein results from TCRdb running MiXCR on the reads. The sample includes 150,000 or so distinct CDR3 sequences, about 60% of them seen just once. The sequencing sample was made of sorted CD4+, CD8+, or CD8+CD57+ T cells (not recorded which) from PBMCs. Receptors originate from a human donor in good health.

This clonotype was seen a single time. The V gene is TRBV20-1, the J gene TRBJ2-5; no clear D. The CDR3 sequence is 13 residues long. V lost 5 bases and J lost 2, with 12 bases in between. The germline V gene encodes CDR1 DFQATT and CDR2 SNEGSKA (reference sequence). CDR3 amino acids: CSAYRAAQETQYF. CDR3 in DNA: TGCAGTGCTTATCGGGCGGCACAAGAGACCCAGTACTTC.

The chain has TRBV7-2 and TRBJ2-7; the D is unclear. The CDR3 sequence is 14 residues long. V was trimmed by 6 bases and J by 6 bases, leaving 18 bases between them. Germline V CDR1 and CDR2: SGHTA, FQGNSA. The CDR3 sequence is CASRRTPLSPEQYF. The CDR3 DNA sequence: TGTGCCAGCAGAAGGACGCCCCTGAGTCCCGAGCAGTACTTC.

At least ten counts were recorded for this clonotype. The chain employs TRBV7-9 and TRBJ2-7; either TRBD1 or TRBD2 may supply D (6 bases each). The CDR3 is made up of 16 amino acids. Germline V CDR1 and CDR2: SEHNR, FQNEAQ (reference sequence). V shed 5 bases and J shed 1 base, with 18 bases lying between them. The CDR3 loop reads CASSTGPGTYSYEQYF. The CDR3 nucleotides are TGTGCCAGCAGCACAGGGCCCGGGACTTATTCCTACGAGCAGTACTTC.

This clonotype was detected a few times. V gene TRBV7-9 combines with J gene TRBJ2-1; possibly TRBD2 for D (7 bases). Trimming took off 1 base at V and 3 bases at J, with 16 bases between the two ends. The CDR3 has 17 amino acids. Germline V gene sequence: CDR1 SEHNR, CDR2 FQNEAQ (reference sequence). CDR3 in DNA: TGTGCCAGCAGCTTAGGGGCGCGGGGGCCGCTCTACAATGAGCAGTTCTTC. This gives the protein CASSLGARGPLYNEQFF.

The rearrangement uses TRBV2 and TRBJ1-1, with D unclear. Germline CDR1 is SNHLY and CDR2 is FYNNEI. The CDR3 loop spans 13 amino acids. Trimming shortened V by 6 bases and J by 0 bases, and 8 bases separated the two germline ends. This CDR3 is CASSAVVNTEAFF. The DNA of the CDR3 is TGTGCCAGCAGCGCGGTAGTGAACACTGAAGCTTTCTTT.

This clonotype was counted many times. The chain combines TRBV2 with TRBJ2-1; TRBD1 matches 12 bases. The length of the CDR3 is 14 residues. Per germline, CDR1 SNHLY and CDR2 FYNNEI. V lost 7 bases, J lost 7 bases, and 5 bases stayed unmatched. CDR3 loop: CASIPGQGANEQFF. CDR3 nucleotides: TGTGCCAGCATTCCGGGACAGGGGGCGAATGAGCAGTTCTTC.

J is TRBJ2-1 and V is TRBV5-1, with D perhaps TRBD1 (6 bases). CDR1 and CDR2 from the germline V gene are SGHRS and YFSETQ. The CDR3 is 11 residues long. Trimming cost V 4 bases and J 15 bases, with 14 bases left between them. The CDR3 DNA follows: TGCGCCAGCAGCCAAGGACAGCTCGCGTTCTTC. Its translation: CASSQGQLAFF.

A remark on this clonotype: The germline gene is not matched at one end of the junction; a read error may be the cause. This chain connects TRBV7-2 to TRBJ2-5; tentatively, D is TRBD2 (6 bases). The CDR3 spans 15 residues. Looked up from germline, CDR1 is SGHTA and CDR2 is FQGNSA. In nucleotides, the CDR3 is TGTGCCAGCAGTTTGGGGCGGGGACCCATGGAGACCCAGCACTTC. Residues: CASSLGRGPMETQHF.

J is TRBJ2-7 and V is TRBV9; weak D call: TRBD1 (7 bases). V was trimmed by 4 bases and J by 2 bases, leaving 13 bases between them. The CDR3 has 14 amino acids. CDR1 SGDLS and CDR2 YYNGEE come from the germline V gene. The CDR3 spells CASSLGGGPYEQYF. The CDR3, as DNA: TGTGCCAGCAGCTTAGGAGGGGGCCCCTACGAGCAGTACTTC. The full variable domain, with the rest looked up from reference TRBV9 and TRBJ2-7, is DSGVTQTPKHLITATGQRVTLRCSPRSGDLSVYWYQQSLDQGLQFLIQYYNGEERAKGNILERFSAQQFPDLHSELNLSSLELGDSALYFCASSLGGGPYEQYFGPGTRLTVT.

The V gene is TRBV7-9, the J gene TRBJ1-4, with D possibly matching TRBD1 (6 bases). V lost 0 bases to trimming and J lost 8 bases, with 10 bases between them. Looked up from germline, CDR1 is SEHNR and CDR2 is FQNEAQ (reference sequence). The CDR3 extends over 14 amino acids. CDR3 nucleotides: TGTGCCAGCAGCTTAGCAGGGGACAAAGAAAAACTGTTTTTT. Translation: CASSLAGDKEKLFF.

This clonotype was counted many times. The rearrangement uses TRBV5-8 and TRBJ2-3, with TRBD1 matching 9 bases. Trimming removed 5 bases from V and 2 bases from J; junction bases left unmatched: 6. The CDR3 covers 15 residues. Germline CDR1 SGHTS, CDR2 YDEGEE. The CDR3 DNA is TGTGCCAGCAGACAGGGGGCAGCCGTCACAGATACGCAGTATTTT. Its protein is CASRQGAAVTDTQYF.

The chain links TRBV5-1 to TRBJ1-2; weak D call: TRBD1 (5 bases). The CDR3 covers 14 residues. CDR1 and CDR2 (germline): SGHRS, YFSETQ. The V end lost 2 bases, the J end lost 3 bases, and 11 bases lay between the germline ends. The chain's CDR3 is CASSFGGDYYGYTF. Here the CDR3 DNA reads TGCGCCAGCAGCTTCGGGGGAGACTACTATGGCTACACCTTC. Based on the CDR3 plus reference TRBV5-1 and TRBJ1-2, the full variable domain is KAGVTQTPRYLIKTRGQQVTLSCSPISGHRSVSWYQQTPGQGLQFLFEYFSETQRNKGNFPGRFSGRQFSNSRSEMNVSTLELGDSALYLCASSFGGDYYGYTFGSGTRLTVV.

At least ten counts were recorded for this clonotype. The chain has TRBV5-8 and TRBJ2-1, with 13 nucleotides matching TRBD2. With V trimmed by 0 bases and J by 6 bases, 15 bases remained unmatched. The CDR3 extends over 20 amino acids. The V gene's germline CDR1 is SGHTS and CDR2 YDEGEE. CDR3 region: CASSLGLSPGLAGRGNEQFF. CDR3 DNA: TGTGCCAGCAGCTTGGGGCTTAGCCCGGGACTAGCGGGACGGGGCAATGAGCAGTTCTTC.

The chain uses TRBV15 and TRBJ2-5; 7 bases map to TRBD2. The V gene's germline CDR1 is LNHNV and CDR2 YYDKDF (reference sequence). V lost 3 bases and J lost 2; bases outside the gene matches: 6. The length of the CDR3 is 15 residues. The CDR3 nucleotides are TGTGCCACCAGCAGTAAAACAGCGGGACAAGAGACCCAGTACTTC. Protein: CATSSKTAGQETQYF.